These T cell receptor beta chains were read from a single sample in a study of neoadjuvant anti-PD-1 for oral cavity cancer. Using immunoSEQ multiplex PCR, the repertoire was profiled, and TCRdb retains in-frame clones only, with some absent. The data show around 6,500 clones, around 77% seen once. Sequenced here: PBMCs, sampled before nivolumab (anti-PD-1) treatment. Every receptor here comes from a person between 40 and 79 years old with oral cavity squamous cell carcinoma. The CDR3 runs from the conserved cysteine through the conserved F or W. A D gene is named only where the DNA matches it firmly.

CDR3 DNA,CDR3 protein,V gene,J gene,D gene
TGTGCCAGCAGCTTAGATGGACAGGGACTCTTCTCGGAGCTGTTTTTT,CASSLDGQGLFSELFF,TRBV7-8,TRBJ2-2,TRBD1
TGCGCCAGCAGCCATTCCGGACAGGGGACCTACAATGAGCAGTTCTTC,CASSHSGQGTYNEQFF,TRBV4-3,TRBJ2-1,TRBD1
TGTGCCAGCAGGGGGGGGACCCAAACAGATACGCAGTATTTT,CASRGGTQTDTQYF,TRBV2,TRBJ2-3,TRBD2
TGCGCCAGCAGCCCCGAGGACAGGGGGGACTATGGCTACACCTTC,CASSPEDRGDYGYTF,TRBV4-3,TRBJ1-2,TRBD1
TGTGCCAGCAGTTACAGGGGCAGAAATATTAAGCAGTACTTC,CASSYRGRNIKQYF,TRBV6-6,TRBJ2-7,NA
TGTGCCAGCAGCTTACAGGGAAGAAACGAGCAGTACTTC,CASSLQGRNEQYF,TRBV7-2,TRBJ2-7,NA
TGTGCCAGCAGCTTCCGGAACACTGAAGCTTTCTTT,CASSFRNTEAFF,TRBV5-6,TRBJ1-1,NA
TGTGCCACCAGCAGTGGACAGGGGACCGTCTACGAGCAGTACTTC,CATSSGQGTVYEQYF,TRBV15,TRBJ2-7,TRBD1
TGTGCCAGCAGTGAAATGGGACAGAACACCGGGGAGCTGTTTTTT,CASSEMGQNTGELFF,TRBV2,TRBJ2-2,NA
TGTGCCAGCAGCCCGGGAGGGAACATTCAGTACTTC,CASSPGGNIQYF,TRBV9,TRBJ2-4,TRBD2
TGTGCCAGCAGCCGAGACAGTAACTATGGCTACACCTTC,CASSRDSNYGYTF,TRBV7-8,TRBJ1-2,NA